This record looks at one T cell receptor (beta chain) sequence and its context. No antigen is known for it. No per-base quality is available; no much larger clone lies one base away. TCRbeta CDR3 regions were amplified from genomic DNA by means of the immunoSEQ Assay, a bias-controlled multiplex PCR. Per the authors' processing: The number of nucleated cells in each sample was estimated from the amplification of reference gene primers within the assay. Sequence reads were collapsed and filtered to measure the absolute abundance of every unique TCRbeta CDR3 rearrangement. Productive Simpson clonality was computed per sample as the square root of Simpson's diversity index over productive rearrangements. The clones in this table, taken by TCRdb from immuneACCESS, are in-frame only. Not every clone is retained; where verified, under half of the shortfall comes from an unresolved V gene, and the cause of the rest is unknown. The V and J calls and clone size come from that table; D and trimming were worked out from the DNA. This sample gives under 250,000 clones in total; approximately 85% of them show up just once. Together, the top ten hold over 2% of the sample.

The CDR3 holds 12 amino acids from the cysteine to the phenylalanine. Here the CDR3 DNA is all that survives: 36 bases in frame from base 1. In the germline V gene, CDR1 corresponds to KGHDR and CDR2 to SFDVKD. Relative to germline, V is 2 bases shorter and J is 5 bases shorter, with 4 bases between their ends. One collaborating source in Seattle enrolled patients during active infection and followed them longitudinally through the course of disease. Each collaborating institution followed its own protocols to collect whole blood in K2EDTA tubes. For TCRbeta analysis, collaborators shipped samples in one of three forms: frozen whole blood, isolated PBMCs, or DNA extracted from either of those sample types. This sample is part of a study of blood T cell repertoires in COVID-19 (dated by TCRdb to between 2020 and 2021). Describing the broader study: Samples from collaborators originated in the United States, Italy and Spain and spanned both the acute and convalescent phases of COVID-19. The prospective study material was composed of cDNA or gDNA derived from T cells, B-cell-depleted T cells, or PBMCs. The dataset comprised deeply sampled blood TCRbeta repertoires from subjects exposed to, actively infected with, or recovered from COVID-19. The repertoires were made available in a free public database intended to serve as a resource for research on the immune response to SARS-CoV-2. Samples came from the ongoing ImmuneRACE study (first 160 participants) plus 1,254 subjects from 6 global collaborators. The sample metadata nearly always contained a de-identified subject ID, COVID-19 status, age in years and sex. Where HLA class I and class II types were available, the types were taken from metadata supplied by the sample provider, not from assay-based typing.

What the work shows at the level of the full study, not this receptor alone: How much clinical and demographic metadata was included differed by source and by participant, and the metadata was provided uncurated.

The chain is made from TRBV24-1 and TRBJ2-3, with no confidently assigned D gene. This receptor was obtained from a woman in her 70s with COVID-19, enrolled during active disease. The source material was peripheral blood. The DNA sequence is TGTGCCACCAGTGATTCTGTAGATACGCAGTATTTT. Its protein product is CATSDSVDTQYF.